Below, 15 T cell receptor beta chains from the same sample are listed, as sequenced in a study of T cells after yellow fever vaccination. TCRdb used MiXCR to reprocess the 5' RACE reads, holding one entry per CDR3 protein. The sample consists of under 150,000 distinct CDR3 sequences, approximately 7.7% of them appearing once. This material consisted of CD4+ T cells sorted from PBMCs, taken 5 days after the yellow fever booster vaccination. The receptors originated from a young man who received the YFV17D yellow fever vaccine.

This clonotype has at least ten counts. The gene calls are TRBV29-1 and TRBJ2-1; 14 bases agree with TRBD2. The J segment lost 1 base and the V segment lost 3 bases, leaving 5 bases of the junction unmatched. Germline CDR1 reads SQVTM; CDR2 reads ANQGSEA. The CDR3 is made up of 17 amino acids. The CDR3 protein is CSVEGLAGDGSYNEQFF. Written as DNA, the CDR3 is TGCAGCGTTGAGGGACTAGCGGGAGACGGGTCCTACAATGAGCAGTTCTTC.

This clonotype was seen repeatedly, ten times or more. The chain is built from TRBV3-1 and TRBJ2-3, with D possibly matching TRBD2 (6 bases). The V end lost 1 base, the J end lost 6 bases, and 17 bases lay between the germline ends. The length of the CDR3 is 16 residues. Germline CDR1 and CDR2: LGHDT and YNNKEL (reference sequence). The CDR3 spells CASSQGTAAREDTQYF. The CDR3 bases are TGTGCCAGCAGCCAAGGGACCGCCGCACGGGAGGATACGCAGTATTTT.

The chain couples TRBV12-3 or TRBV12-4 to TRBJ2-2; the D is unclear. Trimming pared 4 bases from V and 4 bases from J, leaving 7 bases between. The CDR3 spans 13 residues. CDR3 protein: CASSSYSTGELFF. Written as DNA, the CDR3 is TGTGCCAGCAGTTCCTACAGCACCGGGGAGCTGTTTTTT.

This clonotype has at least ten counts. This chain uses TRBV6-5 with TRBJ2-3; perhaps TRBD2 as D (5 bases). There are 12 residues in the CDR3. Germline V gives CDR1 MNHEY, CDR2 SVGAGI. V gave up 5 bases and J gave up 7 bases, with 10 bases separating them. CDR3 bases: TGTGCCAGCAGTCAACTAGGCAATACGCAGTATTTT. Residues: CASSQLGNTQYF.

V usage is TRBV10-2 and J usage is TRBJ1-5; D gene uncertain. CDR1 and CDR2 from the germline V gene are WSHSY and SAAADI. The CDR3 extends over 13 amino acids. Trimming pared 0 bases from V and 7 bases from J, leaving 7 bases between. Written as DNA, the CDR3 is TGCGCCAGCAGTGAGTCGCGGAGGCAGCCCCAGCATTTT. It yields the protein CASSESRRQPQHF.

This clonotype was detected ten times or more. The chain recombines TRBV20-1 with TRBJ1-2; D gene uncertain. This CDR3 is 14 amino acids long. Germline values: CDR1 DFQATT, CDR2 SNEGSKA (reference sequence). Trimming cost V 0 bases and J 3 bases, with 11 bases left between them. The CDR3: CSARDYGRDYGYTF. In DNA form, the CDR3 reads TGCAGTGCTAGAGATTATGGGAGGGACTATGGCTACACCTTC.

This clonotype was recorded many times. V is TRBV5-1 and J is TRBJ2-1, with TRBD2 matching 9 bases. CDR3 length: 15 amino acids. CDR1 is SGHRS and CDR2 is YFSETQ in the germline V gene. V was clipped by 0 bases and J by 8 bases; unmatched bases: 6. Written as DNA, the CDR3 is TGCGCCAGCAGCTTGGGGGCGGGAGGGCCTTATGAGCAGTTCTTC. It codes for CASSLGAGGPYEQFF.

This clonotype was observed many times. This chain uses TRBV5-8 with TRBJ2-7; D gene ambiguous. CDR1 and CDR2 (germline): SGHTS, YDEGEE. The CDR3 is made up of 13 amino acids. Trimming cost V 5 bases and J 1 base, with 10 bases left between them. CDR3 protein: CASRRRASYEQYF. CDR3 nucleotides: TGTGCCAGCAGGAGGAGAGCTTCCTACGAGCAGTACTTC.

The chain employs TRBV12-3 or TRBV12-4 and TRBJ2-7; 7 nucleotides align to TRBD1. CDR3 size: 12 residues. The J segment lost 7 bases and the V segment lost 5 bases, leaving 5 bases of the junction unmatched. The CDR3: CASSSTQGEQYF. CDR3 sequence (DNA): TGTGCCAGCAGTAGTACACAGGGGGAGCAGTACTTC.

This clonotype has ten or more counts. The rearrangement uses TRBV7-9 and TRBJ2-1; 7 bases fit TRBD2. Looked up from germline, CDR1 is SEHNR and CDR2 is FQNEAQ (reference sequence). V lost 5 bases and J lost 6; bases outside the gene matches: 16. The CDR3 consists of 17 residues. For the CDR3, the DNA is TGTGCCAGCAGCCGCTTTAGCGGGCCAAACAGCTTCAATGAGCAGTTCTTC. The encoded protein is CASSRFSGPNSFNEQFF.

On this clonotype itself: Since a much larger clone is just one base distant, this may be a read error. V gene TRBV3-1 combines with J gene TRBJ2-2, with TRBD2 as a possible D gene (6 bases). Trimming cost V 6 bases and J 5 bases, with 22 bases left between them. Germline CDR1 LGHDT, CDR2 YNNKEL (reference sequence). The CDR3 has 17 residues. Written as DNA, the CDR3 is TGTGCCAGCAGTCGACTCCTAGCGAGAGGAAGAACCGGGGAGCTGTTTTTT. This translates into CASSRLLARGRTGELFF. The variable domain in full, with the rest retrieved from reference TRBV3-1 and TRBJ2-2, is DTAVSQTPKYLVTQMGNDKSIKCEQNLGHDTMYWYKQDSKKFLKIMFSYNNKELIINETVPNRFSPKSPDKAHLNLHINSLELGDSAVYFCASSRLLARGRTGELFFGEGSRLTVL.

Many counts were recorded for this clonotype. The chain combines TRBV4-3 with TRBJ2-1; 10 nucleotides line up with TRBD2. This CDR3 has 17 amino acids. V dropped 1 base and J dropped 7; count of bases not matched to a gene: 10. Germline V gene lookup returns CDR1 LGHNA and CDR2 YSLEER. The CDR3 DNA is TGCGCCAGCAGCCAAGTAAGCGGGAGGGCCGGGGTGAATGAGCAGTTCTTC. Its protein product is CASSQVSGRAGVNEQFF.

This clonotype was detected ten times or more. This chain connects TRBV5-1 to TRBJ2-5; 10 bases are shared with TRBD2. The junction had 5 bases not matched to a gene; V was cut back by 3 bases and J by 3 bases. The V gene's germline CDR1 is SGHRS and CDR2 YFSETQ. The CDR3 covers 15 residues. CDR3 amino acids: CASSSGTSVEETQYF. CDR3 nucleotide sequence: TGCGCCAGCAGCTCCGGGACTAGCGTAGAAGAGACCCAGTACTTC.

This clonotype was picked up many times. This chain's CDR3 is CASTLTLAGELFF. The CDR3 nucleotides are TGTGCCAGCACCTTGACCCTTGCCGGGGAGCTGTTTTTT. The chain employs TRBV6-1 and TRBJ2-2; D is uncertain. The ends were cut back, 7 bases at V and 6 bases at J, with 12 bases in the middle. The CDR3 totals 13 residues. Per germline, CDR1 MNHNS and CDR2 SASEGT.

This clonotype has at least ten counts. V usage is TRBV10-3 and J usage is TRBJ2-3, with D hard to call. Per the germline V gene, CDR1 is ENHRY and CDR2 is SYGVKD. Trimming removed 10 bases from V and 0 bases from J, with 8 bases in between. The CDR3 runs 12 residues. The CDR3 DNA reads as TGTGCCACTCGTGGAAGCACAGATACGCAGTATTTT. It encodes CATRGSTDTQYF.